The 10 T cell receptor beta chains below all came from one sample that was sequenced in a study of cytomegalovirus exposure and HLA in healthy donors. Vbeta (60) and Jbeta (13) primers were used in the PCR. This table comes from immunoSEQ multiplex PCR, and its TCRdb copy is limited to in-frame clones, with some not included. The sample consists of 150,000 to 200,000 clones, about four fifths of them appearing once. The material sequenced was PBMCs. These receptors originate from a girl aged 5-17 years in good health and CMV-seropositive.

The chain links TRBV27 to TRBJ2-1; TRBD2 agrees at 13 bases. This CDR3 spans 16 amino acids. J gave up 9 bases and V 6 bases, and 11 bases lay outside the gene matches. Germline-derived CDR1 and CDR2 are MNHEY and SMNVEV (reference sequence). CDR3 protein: CASSPHRTSGSGEQFF. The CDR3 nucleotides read TGTGCCAGCAGCCCCCACCGGACTAGCGGGAGCGGTGAGCAGTTCTTC.

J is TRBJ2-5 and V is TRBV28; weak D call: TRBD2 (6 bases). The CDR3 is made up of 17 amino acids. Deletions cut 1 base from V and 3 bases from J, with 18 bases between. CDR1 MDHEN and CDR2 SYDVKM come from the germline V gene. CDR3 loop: CASSLFPVFSGKETQYF. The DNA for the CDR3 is TGTGCCAGCAGTTTATTTCCGGTCTTTAGCGGTAAAGAGACCCAGTACTTC. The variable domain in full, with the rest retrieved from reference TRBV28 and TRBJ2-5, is DVKVTQSSRYLVKRTGEKVFLECVQDMDHENMFWYRQDPGLGLRLIYFSYDVKMKEKGDIPEGYSVSREKKERFSLILESASTNQTSMYLCASSLFPVFSGKETQYFGPGTRLLVL.

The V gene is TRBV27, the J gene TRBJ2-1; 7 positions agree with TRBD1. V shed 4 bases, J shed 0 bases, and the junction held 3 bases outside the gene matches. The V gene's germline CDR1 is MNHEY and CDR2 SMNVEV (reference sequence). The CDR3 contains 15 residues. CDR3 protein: CASSSTGSSYNEQFF. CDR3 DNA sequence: TGTGCCAGCAGTTCGACAGGGAGCTCCTACAATGAGCAGTTCTTC.

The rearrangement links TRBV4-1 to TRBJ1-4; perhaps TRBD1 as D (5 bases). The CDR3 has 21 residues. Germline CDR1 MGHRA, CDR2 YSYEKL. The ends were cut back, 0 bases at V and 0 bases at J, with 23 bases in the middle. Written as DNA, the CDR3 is TGCGCCAGCAGCCAAGATTGGGGCCCAGGGAGGACGGAGGCAACTAATGAAAAACTGTTTTTT. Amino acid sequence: CASSQDWGPGRTEATNEKLFF.

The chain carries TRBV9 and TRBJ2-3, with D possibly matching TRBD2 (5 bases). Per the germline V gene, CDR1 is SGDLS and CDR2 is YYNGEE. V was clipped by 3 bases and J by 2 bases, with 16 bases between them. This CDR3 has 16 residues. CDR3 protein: CASSGGLNDPTDTQYF. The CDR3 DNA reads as TGTGCCAGCAGCGGCGGACTGAACGACCCCACAGATACGCAGTATTTT.

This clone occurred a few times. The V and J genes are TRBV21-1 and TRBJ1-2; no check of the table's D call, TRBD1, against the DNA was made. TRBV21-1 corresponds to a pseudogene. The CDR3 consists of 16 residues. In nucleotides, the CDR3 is TGTGCCAGCAGCAGACGACAGGGCCCAACCCACTATGGCTACACCTTC. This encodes CASSRRQGPTHYGYTF.

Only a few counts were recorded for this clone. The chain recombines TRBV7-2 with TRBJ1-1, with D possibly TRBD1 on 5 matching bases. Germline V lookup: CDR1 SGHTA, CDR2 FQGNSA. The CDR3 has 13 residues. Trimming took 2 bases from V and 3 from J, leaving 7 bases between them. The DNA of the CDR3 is TGTGCCAGCAGCTTACAAGGGGACACTGAAGCTTTCTTT. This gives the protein CASSLQGDTEAFF.

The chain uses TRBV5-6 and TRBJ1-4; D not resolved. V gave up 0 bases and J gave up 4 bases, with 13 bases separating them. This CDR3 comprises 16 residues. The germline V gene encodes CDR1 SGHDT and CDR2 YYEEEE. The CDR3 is CASSLGPRRINEKLFF. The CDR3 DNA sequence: TGTGCCAGCAGCTTGGGGCCTCGGCGGATTAATGAAAAACTGTTTTTT.

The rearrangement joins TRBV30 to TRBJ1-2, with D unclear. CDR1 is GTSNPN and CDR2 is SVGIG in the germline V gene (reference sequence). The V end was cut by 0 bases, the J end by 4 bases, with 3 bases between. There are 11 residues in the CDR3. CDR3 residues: CAWSVGYGYTF. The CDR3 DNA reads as TGTGCCTGGAGTGTCGGCTATGGCTACACCTTC.

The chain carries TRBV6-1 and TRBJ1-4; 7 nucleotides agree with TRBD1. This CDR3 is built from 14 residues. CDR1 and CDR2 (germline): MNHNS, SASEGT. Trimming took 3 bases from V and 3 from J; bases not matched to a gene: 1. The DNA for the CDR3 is TGTGCCAGCAGTGAGGGGACAGCTAATGAAAAACTGTTTTTT. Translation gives CASSEGTANEKLFF.